The rows below give T cell receptor beta chains drawn from one sample of a study of T cell responses to AZD1222 COVID-19 vaccine. The assay was immunoSEQ multiplex PCR, and TCRdb's table has in-frame clones only and misses some. The sample gives over 150,000 clones, around 90% of which show up once; roughly 0.5% is in the top ten. The source material was peripheral blood, sampled on day 0 of AZD1222 vaccination. The receptors derive from an adult in good health. Each CDR3 is given with its conserved first and last residue.

v_gene: TRBV24-1; j_gene: TRBJ1-1; CDR3aa: CATSTGFSTEAFF
v_gene: TRBV6-4; j_gene: TRBJ2-5; CDR3aa: CASSTGTGPQETQYF
v_gene: TRBV7-9; j_gene: TRBJ2-7; CDR3aa: CASSQQRGTLYEQYF
v_gene: TRBV6-1; j_gene: TRBJ1-5; CDR3aa: CASSEGPAVSQPQHF
v_gene: TRBV6-6; j_gene: TRBJ1-2; CDR3aa: CASSYSLALNYGYTF
v_gene: TRBV30; j_gene: TRBJ2-7; CDR3aa: CAWNSGTGLWEQYF
v_gene: TRBV5-1; j_gene: TRBJ2-5; CDR3aa: CASSSPRERGRETQYF
v_gene: TRBV5-1; j_gene: TRBJ2-5; CDR3aa: CASSLGGTVQETQYF
v_gene: TRBV5-4; j_gene: TRBJ2-7; CDR3aa: CASSLRQSYEQYF
v_gene: TRBV23-1; j_gene: TRBJ2-7; CDR3aa: CASSWTRTPTKYEQYF
v_gene: TRBV19; j_gene: TRBJ1-2; CDR3aa: CASSIGGRGYGYTF
v_gene: TRBV28; j_gene: TRBJ1-1; CDR3aa: CASLTPFRTGYTEAFF
v_gene: TRBV7-9; j_gene: TRBJ1-5; CDR3aa: CASSPRDGRPQHF
v_gene: TRBV5-6; j_gene: TRBJ1-2; CDR3aa: CASSLDGYDYGYTF
v_gene: TRBV11-2; j_gene: TRBJ2-7; CDR3aa: CASRLPGRSYEQYF